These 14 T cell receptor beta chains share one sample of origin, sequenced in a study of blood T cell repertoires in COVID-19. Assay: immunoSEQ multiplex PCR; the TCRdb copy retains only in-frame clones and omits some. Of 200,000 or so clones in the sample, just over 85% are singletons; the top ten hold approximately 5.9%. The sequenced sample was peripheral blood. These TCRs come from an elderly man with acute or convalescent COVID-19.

The CDR3 coding sequence is TGTGCCAGCAGTTTGTCTGGGGGGAACTATGGCTACACCTTC. Its translation is CASSLSGGNYGYTF. The genes are TRBV28 and TRBJ1-2; D is perhaps TRBD1 (5 bases). The CDR3 consists of 14 residues. V shed 3 bases and J shed 2 bases, with 10 bases lying between them. Germline V lookup: CDR1 MDHEN, CDR2 SYDVKM.

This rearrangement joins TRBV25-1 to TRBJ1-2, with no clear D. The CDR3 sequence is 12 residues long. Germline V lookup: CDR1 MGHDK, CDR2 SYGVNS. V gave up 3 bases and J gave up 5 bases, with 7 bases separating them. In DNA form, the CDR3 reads TGTGCCAGCAGTGAGTCCGGGTATGGCTACACCTTC. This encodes CASSESGYGYTF.

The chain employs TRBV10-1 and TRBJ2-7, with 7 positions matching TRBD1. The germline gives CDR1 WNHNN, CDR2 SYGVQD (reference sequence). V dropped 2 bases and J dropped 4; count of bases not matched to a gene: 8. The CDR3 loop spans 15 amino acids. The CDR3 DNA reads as TGCGCCAGCAGTGAGGAAACAGGGGTAGGATACGAGCAGTACTTC. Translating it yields CASSEETGVGYEQYF.

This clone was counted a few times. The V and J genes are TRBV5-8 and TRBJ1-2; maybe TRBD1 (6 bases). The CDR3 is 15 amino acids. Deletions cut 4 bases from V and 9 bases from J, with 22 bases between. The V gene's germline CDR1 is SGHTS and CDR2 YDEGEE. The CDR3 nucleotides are TGTGCCAGCAGCACCAAACAGGGTTTTTCGTCGAGCTACACCTTC. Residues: CASSTKQGFSSSYTF.

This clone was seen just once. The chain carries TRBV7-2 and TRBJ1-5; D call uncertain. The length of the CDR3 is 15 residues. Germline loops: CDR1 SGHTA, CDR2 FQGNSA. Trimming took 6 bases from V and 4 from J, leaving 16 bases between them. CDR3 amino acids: CASSPSGSLNQPQHF. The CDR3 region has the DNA TGTGCCAGCAGTCCAAGCGGCTCTCTAAATCAGCCCCAGCATTTT.

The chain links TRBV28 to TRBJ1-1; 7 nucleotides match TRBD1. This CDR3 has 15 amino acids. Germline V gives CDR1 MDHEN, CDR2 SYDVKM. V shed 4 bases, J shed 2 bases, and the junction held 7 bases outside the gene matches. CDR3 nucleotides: TGTGCCAGCAGTTCCTGGACAGGAGGTAACACTGAAGCTTTCTTT. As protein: CASSSWTGGNTEAFF.

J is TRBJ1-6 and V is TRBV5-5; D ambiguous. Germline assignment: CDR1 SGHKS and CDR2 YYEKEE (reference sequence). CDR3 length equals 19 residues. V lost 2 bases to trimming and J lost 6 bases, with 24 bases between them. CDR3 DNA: TGTGCCAGCAGCTTTCAGGTTTTTCGCGTTGACGGTGCTAATTCACCCCTCCACTTT. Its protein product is CASSFQVFRVDGANSPLHF.

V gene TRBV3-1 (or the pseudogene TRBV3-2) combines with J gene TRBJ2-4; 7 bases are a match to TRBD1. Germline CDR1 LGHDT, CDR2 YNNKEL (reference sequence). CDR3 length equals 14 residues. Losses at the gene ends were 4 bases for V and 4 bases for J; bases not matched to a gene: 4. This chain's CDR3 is CASSPTGYKNIQYF. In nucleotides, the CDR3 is TGTGCCAGCAGCCCGACAGGGTATAAAAACATTCAGTACTTC.

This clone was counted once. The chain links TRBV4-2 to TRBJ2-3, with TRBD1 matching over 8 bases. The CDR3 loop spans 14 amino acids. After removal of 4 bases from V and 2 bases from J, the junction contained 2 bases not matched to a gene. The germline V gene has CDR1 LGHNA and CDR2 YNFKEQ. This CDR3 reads CASSLGQDTDTQYF. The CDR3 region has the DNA TGTGCCAGCAGCCTGGGACAGGACACAGATACGCAGTATTTT.

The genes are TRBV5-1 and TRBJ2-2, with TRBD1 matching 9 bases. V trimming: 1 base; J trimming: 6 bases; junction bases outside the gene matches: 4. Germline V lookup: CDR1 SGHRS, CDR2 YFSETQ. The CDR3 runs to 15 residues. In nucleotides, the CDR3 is TGCGCCAGCAGCTTGAACAGGGGGCCCGCCGGGGAGCTGTTTTTT. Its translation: CASSLNRGPAGELFF. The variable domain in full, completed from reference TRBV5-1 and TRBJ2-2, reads KAGVTQTPRYLIKTRGQQVTLSCSPISGHRSVSWYQQTPGQGLQFLFEYFSETQRNKGNFPGRFSGRQFSNSRSEMNVSTLELGDSALYLCASSLNRGPAGELFFGEGSRLTVL.

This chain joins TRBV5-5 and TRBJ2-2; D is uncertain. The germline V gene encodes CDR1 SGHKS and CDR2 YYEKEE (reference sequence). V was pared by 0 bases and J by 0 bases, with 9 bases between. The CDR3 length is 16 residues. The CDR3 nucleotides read TGTGCCAGCAGCTTGGTGGCGGCTGCGAACACCGGGGAGCTGTTTTTT. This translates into CASSLVAAANTGELFF.

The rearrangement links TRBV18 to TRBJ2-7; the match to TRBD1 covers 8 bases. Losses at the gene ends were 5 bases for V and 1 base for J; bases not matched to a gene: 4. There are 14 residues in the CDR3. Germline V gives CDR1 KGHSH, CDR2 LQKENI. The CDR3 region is CASSTRTGSYEQYF. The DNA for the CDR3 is TGTGCCAGCTCAACTCGGACAGGGTCCTACGAGCAGTACTTC.

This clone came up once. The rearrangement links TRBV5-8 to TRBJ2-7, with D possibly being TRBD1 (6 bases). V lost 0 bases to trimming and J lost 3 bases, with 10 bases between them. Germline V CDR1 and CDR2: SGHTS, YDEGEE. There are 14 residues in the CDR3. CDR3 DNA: TGTGCCAGCAGCTTGGGGACAGCAAGCTACGAGCAGTACGTC. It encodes CASSLGTASYEQYV.

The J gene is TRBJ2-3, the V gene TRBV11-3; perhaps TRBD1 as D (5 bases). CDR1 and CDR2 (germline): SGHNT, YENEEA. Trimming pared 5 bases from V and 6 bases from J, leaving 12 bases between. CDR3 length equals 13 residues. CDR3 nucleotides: TGTGCCAGCAGCATCGGACCAGGGGATACGCAGTATTTT. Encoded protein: CASSIGPGDTQYF.